This T cell receptor beta chain was found in a study of OX40 agonist ivuxolimab in advanced cancers. Turning to the overall study: The costimulatory receptor OX40 (CD134) was targeted by ivuxolimab, a fully human IgG2 agonistic monoclonal antibody. Intravenous ivuxolimab was administered to patients every 2 weeks at six dose levels: 0.01, 0.1, 0.3, 1.5, 3 and 10 mg/kg. In the dose-escalation cohort, approximately 82% of patients were male, and the mean age was approximately 60 years, with a range of 23 to 79. The paper describes the monotherapy dose-escalation part (N ≈ 52 patients) of the phase I trial of ivuxolimab. The purpose of peripheral TCRbeta sequencing was to test whether ivuxolimab changed TCR sequence diversity and led to clonal T-cell expansion. Among the approximately 54 dose-escalation patients, approximately 20 had hepatocellular carcinoma, roughly 15 melanoma, 9 renal cell carcinoma and 9 head and neck cancer. Prior anti-PD-1, anti-PD-L1 or anti-CTLA-4 therapy was permitted, and about two fifths of dose-escalation patients had received checkpoint inhibitors. Partial responses occurred in three dose-escalation patients, of whom one had hepatocellular carcinoma and two had cutaneous melanoma.

This clone turned up a few times. The antigen this receptor binds is unknown. The input lacks base qualities; no much larger clone sits a single base away. This same CDR3 is encoded by further DNA sequences in the sample. Patients with autoimmune disease history or receiving systemic immunosuppression were excluded from the trial. In every dose cohort, peripheral blood was drawn for TCR sequencing at baseline, cycle 4 day 1, and cycle 7 day 1. The samples were taken from a phase I, first-in-human, multicenter, open-label dose-escalation trial of ivuxolimab. Adults with locally advanced or metastatic melanoma, renal cell carcinoma, hepatocellular carcinoma or head and neck squamous cell carcinoma were enrolled in the trial. Before TCR sequencing, CD4+ T cells and CD8+ T cells were sorted from peripheral blood as separate populations. In the germline V gene, CDR1 corresponds to MDHEN and CDR2 to SYDVKM. The V end gives up 6 bases and the J end 4 bases, leaving 7 bases in the junction not matched to a gene. From the cysteine through the phenylalanine, the CDR3 covers 14 amino acids. Just the 42-base CDR3 DNA is kept, in frame starting at base 1.

Genomic DNA was isolated from the sorted cells so that the TCRbeta CDR3 region could be sequenced. The immunoSEQ Assay was used for sequencing of TCRbeta CDR3 regions. Entries here come from immuneACCESS through TCRdb and include only in-frame sequences with V and J called. Some clones fail to appear in such tables; in the studies checked, an unresolved V gene covers under half of the shortfall, and the cause of the remainder is unknown. The sample table records 72,000 or so clones; approximately 84% of these occur just once. The ten largest clones represent 0.35% to 0.5% of the sample. The paper's findings and limits, for the study overall: Which antigens the clonally expanded peripheral T cells were specific for was not determined. On average, CD8+ T cells showed more expanded clones than CD4+ T cells after ivuxolimab. At doses of 0.1 to 3.0 mg/kg, clonal expansion of both CD4+ and CD8+ T cells in blood was seen between baseline and week 6. Partial responders in the 0.1-3.0 mg/kg groups had among the lowest normalized peripheral clonal expansion, especially among CD8+ T cells. Low levels of normalized T-cell clonal expansion were also shown by some nonresponding patients.

The source of this sequence is an adult with an advanced solid tumor such as melanoma, head and neck, liver or kidney cancer. The sequence joins TRBV28 to TRBJ2-7, and TRBD1 matches 9 of the central bases. Source: CD4+ or CD8+ T cells sorted from blood, taken in a trial of the OX40 agonist ivuxolimab. The base sequence is TGTGCCAGCAGGACAGGGGGTAGCAGTTACGAGCAGTACTTC. It encodes CASRTGGSSYEQYF.